This entry describes one T cell receptor beta chain. What it binds is not known. Samples were assayed with immunoSEQ v3.0 at survey level. Sequenced by immunoSEQ multiplex PCR; TCRdb stores in-frame clones only, minus some. Of about 39,000 clones in the sample, approximately 86% were seen once. This sample is part of a study of long-term antiretroviral therapy in people with HIV. Study findings and constraints: Post-ART diversity increased but stayed below transplant donor controls.

The V gene's germline CDR1 is SGHVS and CDR2 FQNEAQ. V dropped 5 bases and J dropped 2; count of bases not matched to a gene: 7. The CDR3 length is 16 residues. The clonotype originates from a young woman with HIV. The sequences come from unsorted PBMCs, collected just before starting antiretroviral therapy. The V gene is TRBV7-8, the J gene TRBJ1-5, with 9 nucleotides matching TRBD1. CDR3 loop: CASSAGQGQGNQPQHF. The CDR3 DNA sequence: TGTGCCAGCAGCGCAGGACAGGGGCAAGGCAATCAGCCCCAGCATTTT. Looking up the rest from reference TRBV7-8 and TRBJ1-5 gives the full variable domain: GAGVSQSPRYKVAKRGQDVALRCDPISGHVSLFWYQQALGQGPEFLTYFQNEAQLDKSGLPSDRFFAERPEGSVSTLKIQRTQQEDSAVYLCASSAGQGQGNQPQHFGDGTRLSIL.